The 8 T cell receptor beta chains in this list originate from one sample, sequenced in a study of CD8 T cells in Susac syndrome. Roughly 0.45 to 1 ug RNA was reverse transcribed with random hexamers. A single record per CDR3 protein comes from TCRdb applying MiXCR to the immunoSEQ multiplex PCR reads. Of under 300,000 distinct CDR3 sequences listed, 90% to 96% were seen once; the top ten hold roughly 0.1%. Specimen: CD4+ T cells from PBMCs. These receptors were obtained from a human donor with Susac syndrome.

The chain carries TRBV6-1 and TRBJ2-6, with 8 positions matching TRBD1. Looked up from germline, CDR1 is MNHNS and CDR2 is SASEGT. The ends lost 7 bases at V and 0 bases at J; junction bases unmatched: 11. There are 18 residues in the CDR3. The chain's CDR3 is CASTRDRPTHSGANVLTF. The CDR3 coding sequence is TGTGCCAGCACTCGGGACAGGCCCACACACTCTGGGGCCAACGTCCTGACTTTC.

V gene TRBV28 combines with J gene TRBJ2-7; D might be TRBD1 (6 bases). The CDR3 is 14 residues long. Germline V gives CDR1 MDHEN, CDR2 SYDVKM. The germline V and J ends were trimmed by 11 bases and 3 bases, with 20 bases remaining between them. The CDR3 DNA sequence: TGTGCCTCCACCCCAGGCTCCAGGGGCTACGAGCAGTACTTC. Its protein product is CASTPGSRGYEQYF.

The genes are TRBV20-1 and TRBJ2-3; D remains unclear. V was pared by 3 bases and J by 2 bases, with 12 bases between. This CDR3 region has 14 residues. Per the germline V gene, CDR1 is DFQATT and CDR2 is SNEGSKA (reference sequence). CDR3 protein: CSASHATHTDTQYF. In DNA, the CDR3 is TGCAGTGCTAGTCACGCAACCCACACAGATACGCAGTATTTT.

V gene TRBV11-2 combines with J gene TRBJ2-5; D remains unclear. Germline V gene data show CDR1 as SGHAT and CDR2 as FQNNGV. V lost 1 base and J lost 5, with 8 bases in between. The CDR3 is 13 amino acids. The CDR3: CASSLVSRETQYF. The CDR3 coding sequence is TGTGCCAGCAGCTTAGTGAGTAGGGAGACCCAGTACTTC.

The CDR3 DNA sequence: TGCGCCAGCAGCGCCAGCGGGAATCGAGAGACCCAGTACTTC. Residues: CASSASGNRETQYF. The chain is built from TRBV4-1 and TRBJ2-5; 7 bases align to TRBD2. CDR3 size: 14 residues. Trimming took 5 bases from V and 4 from J; bases not matched to a gene: 7. CDR1 is MGHRA, CDR2 YSYEKL, per germline.

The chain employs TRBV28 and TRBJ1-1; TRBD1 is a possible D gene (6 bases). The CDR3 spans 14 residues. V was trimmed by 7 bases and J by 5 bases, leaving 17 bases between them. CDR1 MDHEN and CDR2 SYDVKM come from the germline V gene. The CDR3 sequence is CASTWGGRRTEAFF. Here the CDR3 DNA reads TGTGCCAGCACCTGGGGGGGCCGGAGGACTGAAGCTTTCTTT.

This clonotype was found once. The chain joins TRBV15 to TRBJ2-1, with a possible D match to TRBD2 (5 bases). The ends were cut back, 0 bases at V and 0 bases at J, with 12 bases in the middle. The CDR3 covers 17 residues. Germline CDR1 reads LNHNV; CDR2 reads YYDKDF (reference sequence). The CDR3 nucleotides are TGTGCCACCAGCAGAGATGTAGCGCCTAGCTCCTACAATGAGCAGTTCTTC. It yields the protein CATSRDVAPSSYNEQFF.

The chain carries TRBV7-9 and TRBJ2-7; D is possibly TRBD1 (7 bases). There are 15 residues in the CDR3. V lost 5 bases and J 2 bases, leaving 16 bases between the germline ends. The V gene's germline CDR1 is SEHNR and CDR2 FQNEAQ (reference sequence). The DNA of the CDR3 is TGTGCCAGCAGCCAAGGGGGCAGGGGGGCCTACGAGCAGTACTTC. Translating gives CASSQGGRGAYEQYF.